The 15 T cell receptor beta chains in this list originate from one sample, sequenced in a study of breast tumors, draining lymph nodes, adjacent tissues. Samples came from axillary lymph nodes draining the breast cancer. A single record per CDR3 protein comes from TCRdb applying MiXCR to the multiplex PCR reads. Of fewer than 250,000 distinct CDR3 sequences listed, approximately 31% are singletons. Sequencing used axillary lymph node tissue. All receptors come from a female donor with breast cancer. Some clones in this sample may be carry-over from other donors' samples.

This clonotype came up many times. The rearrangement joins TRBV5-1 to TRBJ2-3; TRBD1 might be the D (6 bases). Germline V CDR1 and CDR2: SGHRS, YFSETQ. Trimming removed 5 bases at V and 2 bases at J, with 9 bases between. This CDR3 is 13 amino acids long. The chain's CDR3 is CASSPGDTDTQYF. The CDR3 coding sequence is TGCGCCAGCAGTCCAGGGGACACAGATACGCAGTATTTT.

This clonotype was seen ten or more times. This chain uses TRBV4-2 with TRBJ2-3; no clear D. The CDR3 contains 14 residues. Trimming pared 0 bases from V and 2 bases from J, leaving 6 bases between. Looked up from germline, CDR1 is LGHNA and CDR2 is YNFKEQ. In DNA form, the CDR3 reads TGTGCCAGCAGCCAAGATCCTGACACAGATACGCAGTATTTT. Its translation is CASSQDPDTDTQYF.

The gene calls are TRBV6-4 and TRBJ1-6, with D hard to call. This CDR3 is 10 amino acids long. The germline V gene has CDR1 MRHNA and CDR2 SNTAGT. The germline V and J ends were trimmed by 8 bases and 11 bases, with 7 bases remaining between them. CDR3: CASGLAPLHF. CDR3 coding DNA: TGTGCCAGCGGCCTTGCACCCCTCCACTTT.

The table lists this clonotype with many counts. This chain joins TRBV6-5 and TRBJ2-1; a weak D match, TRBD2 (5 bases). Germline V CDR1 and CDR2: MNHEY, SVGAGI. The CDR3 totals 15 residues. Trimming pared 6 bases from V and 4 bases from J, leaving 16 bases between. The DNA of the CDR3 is TGTGCCAGCAGACTAGACGCACGGTCGTACAATGAGCAGTTCTTC. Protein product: CASRLDARSYNEQFF.

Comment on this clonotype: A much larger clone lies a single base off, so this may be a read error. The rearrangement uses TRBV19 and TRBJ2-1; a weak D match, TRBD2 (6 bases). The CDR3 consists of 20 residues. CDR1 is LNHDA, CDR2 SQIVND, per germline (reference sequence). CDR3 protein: CASSIDGVLSGGPTYTEQFF. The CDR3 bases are TGTGCCAGTAGTATAGACGGTGTCCTTAGCGGAGGGCCAACCTACACTGAGCAGTTCTTC.

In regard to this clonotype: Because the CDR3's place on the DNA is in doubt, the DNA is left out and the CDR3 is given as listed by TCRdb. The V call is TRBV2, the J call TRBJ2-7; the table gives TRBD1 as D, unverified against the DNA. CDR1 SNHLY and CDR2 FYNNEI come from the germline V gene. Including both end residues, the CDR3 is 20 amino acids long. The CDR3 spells CASSFYICSGTPRAGYEQYF.

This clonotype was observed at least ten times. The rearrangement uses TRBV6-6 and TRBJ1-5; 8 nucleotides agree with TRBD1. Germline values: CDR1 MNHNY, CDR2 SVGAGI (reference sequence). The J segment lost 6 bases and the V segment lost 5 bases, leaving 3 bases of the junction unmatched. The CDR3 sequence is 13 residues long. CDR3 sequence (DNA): TGTGCCAGCAGTGACAGGGGCGCTCAGCCCCAGCATTTT. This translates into CASSDRGAQPQHF.

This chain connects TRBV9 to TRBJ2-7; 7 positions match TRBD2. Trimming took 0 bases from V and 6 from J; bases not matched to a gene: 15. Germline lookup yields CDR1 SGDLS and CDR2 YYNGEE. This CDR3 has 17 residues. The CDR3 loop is CASSVGGGGGVGCEQYF. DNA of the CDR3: TGTGCCAGCAGCGTAGGGGGGGGGGGGGGAGTGGGGTGCGAGCAGTACTTC.

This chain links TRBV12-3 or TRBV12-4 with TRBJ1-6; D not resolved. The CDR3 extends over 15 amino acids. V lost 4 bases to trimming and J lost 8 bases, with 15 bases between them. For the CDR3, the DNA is TGTGCCAGCAGTTCACGCGACGGGAGGGATTCACCCCTCCACTTT. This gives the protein CASSSRDGRDSPLHF.

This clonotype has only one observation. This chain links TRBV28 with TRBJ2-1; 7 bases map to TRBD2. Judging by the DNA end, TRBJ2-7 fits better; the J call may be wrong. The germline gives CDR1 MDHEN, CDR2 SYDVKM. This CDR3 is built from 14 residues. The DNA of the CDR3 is TGTGCCAGCAGTTTAGGGGCGGGAGCCCTCGAGCAGTACTTC. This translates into CASSLGAGALEQYF.

The CDR3 region has the DNA TGCAGCGTTGAAGATAAACTAGCGGACCCCTACAATGAGCAGTTCTTC. Translated, it gives CSVEDKLADPYNEQFF. The chain combines TRBV29-1 with TRBJ2-1; TRBD2 aligns across 8 bases. V lost 0 bases, J lost 2 bases, and 6 bases stayed unmatched. Germline V CDR1 and CDR2: SQVTM, ANQGSEA. The CDR3 spans 16 residues.

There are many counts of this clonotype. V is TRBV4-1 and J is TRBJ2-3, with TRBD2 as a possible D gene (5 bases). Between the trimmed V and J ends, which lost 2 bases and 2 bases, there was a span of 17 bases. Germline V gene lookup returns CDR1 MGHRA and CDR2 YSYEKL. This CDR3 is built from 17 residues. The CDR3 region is CASSQPRGAESTDTQYF. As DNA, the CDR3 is TGCGCCAGCAGCCAACCCCGGGGAGCAGAATCCACAGATACGCAGTATTTT.

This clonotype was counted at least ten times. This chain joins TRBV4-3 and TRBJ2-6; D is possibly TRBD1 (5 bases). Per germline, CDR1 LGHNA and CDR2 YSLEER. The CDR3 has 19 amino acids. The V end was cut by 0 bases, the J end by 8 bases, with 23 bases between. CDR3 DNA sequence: TGCGCCAGCAGCCAAGATCACCAATTACAGGCGCTAGGGACCAACGTCCTGACTTTC. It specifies CASSQDHQLQALGTNVLTF.

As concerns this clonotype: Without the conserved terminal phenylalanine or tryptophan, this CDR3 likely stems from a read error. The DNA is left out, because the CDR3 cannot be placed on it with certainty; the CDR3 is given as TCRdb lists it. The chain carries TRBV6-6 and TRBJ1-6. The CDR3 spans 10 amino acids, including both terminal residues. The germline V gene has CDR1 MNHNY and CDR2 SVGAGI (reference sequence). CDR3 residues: CASGQLQTNY.

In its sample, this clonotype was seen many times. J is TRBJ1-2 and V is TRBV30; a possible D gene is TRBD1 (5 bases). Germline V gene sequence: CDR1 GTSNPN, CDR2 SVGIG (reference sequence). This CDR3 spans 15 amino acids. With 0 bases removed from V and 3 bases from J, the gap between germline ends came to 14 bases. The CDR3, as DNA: TGTGCCTGGAGTGTACGGGGGTGGGGGGACTATGGCTACACCTTC. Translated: CAWSVRGWGDYGYTF.